The clone carrying this TCR beta chain has just a few counts. This sample is part of a study of control samples from healthy donors and cancer patients. V lost 3 bases and J 5 bases, leaving 21 bases between the germline ends. Germline V gene lookup returns CDR1 SGHRS and CDR2 YFSETQ. The CDR3 runs to 17 residues. TCRdb's table, derived via immunoSEQ multiplex PCR, lists solely in-frame clones and lacks some. The sample consists of fewer than 200,000 clones, about 91% of them appearing once. The sample consisted of blood. This chain joins TRBV5-1 and TRBJ2-1, with D perhaps matching TRBD1 (5 bases). This clonotype was obtained from a woman aged 25 to 39 in good health. The CDR3 DNA follows: TGCGCCAGCAGCTCACTCGCGTGGCAGGGCGAGGACAATGAGCAGTTCTTC. Translated, it gives CASSSLAWQGEDNEQFF.